This TCR beta chain came from a study of blood T cell repertoires in COVID-19. Study in general: Material from acute and convalescent COVID-19 was sourced from the United States, Italy and Spain. PBMCs, B-cell-depleted T cells, or T cells were the source of the cDNA or gDNA that made up the material.

In the original workflow: Reference gene primer amplification yielded estimated nucleated cell counts. Data came from immunoSEQ multiplex PCR; TCRdb stores just in-frame clones and leaves some out. The V and J calls and clone size come from that table; D and trimming were worked out from the DNA. The data contain some 30,000 clones, about 90% of them singletons. After removal of 4 bases from V and 2 bases from J, the junction contained 0 bases not matched to a gene. This CDR3 region has 13 residues. The germline gives CDR1 SNHLY, CDR2 FYNNEI. The TCR sequence derives from a man aged 45 to 65 with active COVID-19. The chain is built from TRBV2 and TRBJ1-2, with 8 bases aligning to TRBD1. The sequenced sample was peripheral blood. As DNA, the CDR3 is TGTGCCAGCAGTGGGACAGGGAACTATGGCTACACCTTC. Its translation: CASSGTGNYGYTF.